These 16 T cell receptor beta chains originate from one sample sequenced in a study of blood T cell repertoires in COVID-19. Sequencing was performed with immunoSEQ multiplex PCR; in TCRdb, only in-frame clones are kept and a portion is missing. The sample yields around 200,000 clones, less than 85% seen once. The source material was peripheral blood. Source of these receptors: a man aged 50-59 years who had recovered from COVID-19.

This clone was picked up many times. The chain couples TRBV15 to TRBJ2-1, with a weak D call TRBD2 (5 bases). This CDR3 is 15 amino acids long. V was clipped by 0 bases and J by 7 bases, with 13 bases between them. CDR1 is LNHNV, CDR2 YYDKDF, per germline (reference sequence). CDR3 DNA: TGTGCCACCAGCAGAGAGGGAGTATCGGGGAATGAGCAGTTCTTC. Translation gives CATSREGVSGNEQFF.

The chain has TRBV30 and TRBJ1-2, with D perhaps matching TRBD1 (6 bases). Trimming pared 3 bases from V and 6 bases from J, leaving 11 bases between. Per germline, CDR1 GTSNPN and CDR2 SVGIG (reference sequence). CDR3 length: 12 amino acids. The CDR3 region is CAWSATGNGYTF. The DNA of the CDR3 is TGTGCCTGGAGCGCTACAGGGAATGGCTACACCTTC.

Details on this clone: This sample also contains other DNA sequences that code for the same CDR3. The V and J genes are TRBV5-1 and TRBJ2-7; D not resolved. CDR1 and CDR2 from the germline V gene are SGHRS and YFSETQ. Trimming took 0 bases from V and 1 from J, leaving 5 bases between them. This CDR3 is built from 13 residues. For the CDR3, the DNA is TGCGCCAGCAGCTTGGATCGTTCCTACGAGCAGTACTTC. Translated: CASSLDRSYEQYF.

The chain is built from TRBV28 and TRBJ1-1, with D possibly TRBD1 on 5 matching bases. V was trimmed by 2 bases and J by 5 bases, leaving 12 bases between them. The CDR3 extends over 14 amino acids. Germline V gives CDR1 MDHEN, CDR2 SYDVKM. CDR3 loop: CASSLKTGGTEAFF. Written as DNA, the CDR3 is TGTGCCAGCAGTTTAAAAACAGGTGGGACTGAAGCTTTCTTT.

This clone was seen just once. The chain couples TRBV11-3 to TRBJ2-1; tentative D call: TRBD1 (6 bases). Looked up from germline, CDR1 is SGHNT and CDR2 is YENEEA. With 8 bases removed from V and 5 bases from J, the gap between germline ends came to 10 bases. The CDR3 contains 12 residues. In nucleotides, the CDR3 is TGTGCCAGCCAGGGGAGAAACAATGAGCAGTTCTTC. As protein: CASQGRNNEQFF.

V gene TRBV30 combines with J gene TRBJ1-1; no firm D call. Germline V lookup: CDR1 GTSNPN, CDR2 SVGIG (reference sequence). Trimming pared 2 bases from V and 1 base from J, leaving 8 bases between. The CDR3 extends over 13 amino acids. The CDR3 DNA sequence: TGTGCCTGGAGTCCTACCCCGAACACTGAAGCTTTCTTT. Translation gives CAWSPTPNTEAFF.

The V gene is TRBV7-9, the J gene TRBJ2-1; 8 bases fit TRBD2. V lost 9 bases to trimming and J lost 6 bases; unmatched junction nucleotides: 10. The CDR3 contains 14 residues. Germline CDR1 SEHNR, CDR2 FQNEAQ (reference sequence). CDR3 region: CASQLAVRANEQFF. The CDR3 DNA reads TGTGCCAGTCAACTAGCGGTTAGGGCCAATGAGCAGTTCTTC.

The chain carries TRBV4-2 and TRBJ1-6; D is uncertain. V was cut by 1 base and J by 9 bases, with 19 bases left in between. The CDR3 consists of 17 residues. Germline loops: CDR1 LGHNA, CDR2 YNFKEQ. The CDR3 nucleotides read TGTGCCAGCAGCCAAGTCCAGGTAGTTCTGGAGGGTTCACCCCTCCACTTT. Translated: CASSQVQVVLEGSPLHF.

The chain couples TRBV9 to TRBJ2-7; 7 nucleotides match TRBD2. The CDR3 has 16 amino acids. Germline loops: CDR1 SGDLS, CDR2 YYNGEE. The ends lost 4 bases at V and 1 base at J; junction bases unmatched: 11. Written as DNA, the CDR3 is TGTGCCAGCAGCTCCCGGACTAGTGCGGGATCCTACGAGCAGTACTTC. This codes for CASSSRTSAGSYEQYF.

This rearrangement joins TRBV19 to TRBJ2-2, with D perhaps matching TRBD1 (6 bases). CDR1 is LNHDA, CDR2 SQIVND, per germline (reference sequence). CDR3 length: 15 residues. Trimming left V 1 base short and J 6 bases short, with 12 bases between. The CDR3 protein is CASSIGRQVAGELFF. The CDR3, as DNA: TGTGCCAGTAGTATAGGGCGACAGGTGGCCGGGGAGCTGTTTTTT.

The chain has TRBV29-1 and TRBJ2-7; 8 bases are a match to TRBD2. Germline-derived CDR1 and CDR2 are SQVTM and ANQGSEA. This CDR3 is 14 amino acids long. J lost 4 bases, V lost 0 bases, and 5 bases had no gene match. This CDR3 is CSVEENGGGYEQYF. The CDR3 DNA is TGCAGCGTTGAAGAGAACGGGGGGGGATACGAGCAGTACTTC.

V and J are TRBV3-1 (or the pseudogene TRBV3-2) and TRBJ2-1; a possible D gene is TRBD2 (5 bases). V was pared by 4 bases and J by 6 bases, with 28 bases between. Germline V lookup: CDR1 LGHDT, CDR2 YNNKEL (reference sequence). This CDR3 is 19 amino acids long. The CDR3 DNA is TGTGCCAGCAGCCCGGGGTTGGGTAGCGCGAACCCTTCGGGCAATGAGCAGTTCTTC. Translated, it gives CASSPGLGSANPSGNEQFF.

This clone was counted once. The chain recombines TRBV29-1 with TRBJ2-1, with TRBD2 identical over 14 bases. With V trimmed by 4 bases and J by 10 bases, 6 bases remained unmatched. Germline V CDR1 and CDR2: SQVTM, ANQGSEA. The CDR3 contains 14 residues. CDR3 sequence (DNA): TGCAGCGTTGCTGGGACTAGCGGGGGAATAGAGCAGTTCTTC. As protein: CSVAGTSGGIEQFF.

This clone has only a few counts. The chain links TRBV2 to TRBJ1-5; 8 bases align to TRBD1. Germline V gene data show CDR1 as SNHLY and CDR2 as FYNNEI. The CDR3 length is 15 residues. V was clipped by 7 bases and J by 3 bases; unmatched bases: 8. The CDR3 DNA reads TGTGCCAGCACCGACGACAGGGGCTTCAATCAGCCCCAGCATTTT. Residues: CASTDDRGFNQPQHF.

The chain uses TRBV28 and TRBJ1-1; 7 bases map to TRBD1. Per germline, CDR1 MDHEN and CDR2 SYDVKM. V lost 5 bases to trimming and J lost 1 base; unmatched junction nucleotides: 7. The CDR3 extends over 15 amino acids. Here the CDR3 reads CASSPMGQPNTEAFF. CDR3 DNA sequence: TGTGCCAGCAGTCCTATGGGACAGCCGAACACTGAAGCTTTCTTT. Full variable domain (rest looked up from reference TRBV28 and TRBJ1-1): DVKVTQSSRYLVKRTGEKVFLECVQDMDHENMFWYRQDPGLGLRLIYFSYDVKMKEKGDIPEGYSVSREKKERFSLILESASTNQTSMYLCASSPMGQPNTEAFFGQGTRLTVV.

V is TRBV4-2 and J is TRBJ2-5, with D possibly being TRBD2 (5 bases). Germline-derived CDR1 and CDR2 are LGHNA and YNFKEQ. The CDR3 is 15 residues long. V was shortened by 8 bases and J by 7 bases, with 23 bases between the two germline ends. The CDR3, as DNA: TGTGCCAGCGAGGCCGCCATTCCGGGAACGGGGACCCAGTACTTC. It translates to CASEAAIPGTGTQYF.